Sequencing of this T cell receptor (beta chain) was carried out in a study of blood T cell repertoires in COVID-19 (dated by TCRdb to 2018 to 2021). With regard to the full study: Samples from collaborators originated in the United States, Italy and Spain and spanned both the acute and convalescent phases of COVID-19. The prospective study material was composed of cDNA or gDNA derived from T cells, B-cell-depleted T cells, or PBMCs. The samples were drawn from the first 160 participants of the ongoing ImmuneRACE study and from 950 to 1,500 subjects provided by 6 global collaborators. Where available, HLA class I and class II types were taken from metadata supplied by the sample provider and were not determined by assay-based typing. The repertoires were made available in a free public database intended to serve as a resource for research on the immune response to SARS-CoV-2. Nearly every sample came with metadata listing a de-identified subject ID, COVID-19 status, age in years and sex. Subjects who had been exposed to COVID-19, were actively infected with it, or had recovered from it provided the deeply sampled blood TCRbeta repertoires that made up the dataset. Beyond this particular receptor, the publication reports: Clinical and demographic metadata were provided uncurated, with the amount varying by source and participant.

The immunoSEQ Assay, a bias-controlled multiplex PCR, was used to amplify TCRbeta CDR3 regions from genomic DNA. On the authors' methods: Within the assay, amplification of reference gene primers was used to estimate how many nucleated cells each sample contained. Sequence reads were collapsed and filtered to measure the absolute abundance of every unique TCRbeta CDR3 rearrangement. For each sample, productive Simpson clonality was calculated by taking the square root of Simpson's diversity index across productive rearrangements. TCRdb stores this immuneACCESS table with in-frame sequences only. Part of the clones is absent; in the studies checked, under half of the shortfall reflects unresolved V genes, and no reason is known for the rest. From that table come the V and J calls and clone size; the DNA was used to work out D and trimming. This sample is represented by around 300,000 clones; about 87% of them were singletons. The ten largest clones take up less than 5.5% of the sample.

Participants in the prospective study were enrolled through a virtual design, were aged about 18 to 100 years, and lived in about two dozen United States geographic areas. In the prospective study, participants were assigned to cohorts based on the clinical history participants reported in a screening survey and a study questionnaire. For ImmuneRACE Cohort 3, a participant was defined as recovered based on two consecutive negative NP/OP PCR tests, clearance by a healthcare professional, or resolution of symptoms. Each participant in the prospective study had whole blood, serum and a nasopharyngeal or oropharyngeal swab collected by mobile phlebotomists. Additional blood draws and questionnaires over an approximately two-month period could optionally be provided by prospective study participants. Before DNA extraction, prospective study blood samples were shipped either frozen or at room temperature.

This clone was seen only once. Its binding antigen is unknown. The input lacks base qualities; no much larger clone sits a single base away. Measured from the cysteine to the phenylalanine, the CDR3 is 14 residues long. The retained sequence is limited to the CDR3, 42 bases, with the frame set at the first base. Between the V and J ends, shortened by 5 bases and 7 bases respectively, the junction contains 17 bases. Sequences SEHNR (CDR1) and FQNEAQ (CDR2) are obtained from the germline V gene (reference sequence). This receptor was taken from a man in his thirties or forties who had recovered from COVID-19. The sequence is built from TRBV7-9 and TRBJ2-5, and possibly TRBD1, on 6 matching bases. Sequences were obtained from PBMCs or T cells enriched from blood (not recorded which). The nucleotide sequence reads as follows: TGTGCCAGCAGCCCGGACAGCCACCGGCCGACCCAGTACTTC. This encodes CASSPDSHRPTQYF. With the portions outside the CDR3 filled from the reference TRBV7-9 and TRBJ2-5 genes, the complete variable region becomes DTGVSQNPRHKITKRGQNVTFRCDPISEHNRLYWYRQTLGQGPEFLTYFQNEAQLEKSRLLSDRFSAERPKGSFSTLEIQRTEQGDSAMYLCASSPDSHRPTQYFGPGTRLLVL.